The rows below give T cell receptor beta chains drawn from one sample of a study of post-analysis software for immune sequencing data. TCRdb independently ran MiXCR on the PCR reads; one entry per CDR3 protein. In the table there are roughly 800,000 distinct CDR3 sequences, 40% to 55% of which are singletons. The sequenced sample was blood. These receptors all stem from a girl between 10 and 17 years old with multiple sclerosis. The CDR3 runs from the conserved cysteine through the conserved F or W. A D gene is named only where the DNA matches it firmly. Rows give clone size only sometimes, using once, few, many, or a class for an expanded clone.

abundance	j_gene	v_gene	d_gene	CDR3aa	CDR3nt
few	TRBJ2-7	TRBV4-1	TRBD2	CASSQDVASGIREQYF	TGCGCCAGCAGCCAAGATGTGGCTAGCGGGATACGCGAGCAGTACTTC
NA	TRBJ2-5	TRBV7-2	TRBD1	CASSLVGTGGSEQYF	TGTGCCAGCAGCTTAGTAGGGACAGGGGGGTCGGAGCAGTACTTC
few	TRBJ2-1	TRBV5-1	NA	CASSKDSNEQFF	TGCGCCAGCAGCAAGGACAGCAATGAGCAGTTCTTC
NA	TRBJ2-1	TRBV10-3	NA	CAISELSADNEQFF	TGTGCCATCAGTGAGTTAAGCGCGGACAATGAGCAGTTCTTC
NA	TRBJ2-3	TRBV11-2	NA	CASSPYDLATGTQYF	TGTGCCAGCAGCCCCTATGATCTAGCGACAGGTACGCAGTATTTT
NA	TRBJ2-7	TRBV28	NA	CASSFLDMGSADEQYF	TGTGCCAGCAGTTTCCTGGACATGGGGTCGGCCGACGAGCAGTACTTC
NA	TRBJ1-2	TRBV25-1	NA	CASSDSPGHPGYTF	TGTGCCAGCAGTGATTCCCCGGGACATCCTGGCTACACCTTC
NA	TRBJ2-7	TRBV21-1	NA	CAGRGPRPDPCEQYF	TGTGCCGGAAGGGGACCGAGGCCAGATCCCTGCGAGCAGTACTTC
NA	TRBJ1-2	TRBV7-9	TRBD1	CASSSGQVAGYGYTF	TGTGCCAGCAGCTCCGGACAGGTGGCCGGGTATGGCTACACCTTC
NA	TRBJ2-1	TRBV5-1	TRBD2	CASSPVGLWDNEQFF	TGCGCCAGCAGCCCTGTGGGACTATGGGACAATGAGCAGTTCTTC
NA	TRBJ1-3	TRBV12-3/TRBV12-4	NA	CASSLMQPRLSGNTIYF	TGTGCCAGCAGTTTAATGCAGCCGAGATTGTCAGGAAACACCATATATTTT
few	TRBJ2-3	TRBV12-3/TRBV12-4	NA	CASKWSTDTQYF	TGTGCCAGCAAATGGAGCACAGATACGCAGTATTTT
once	TRBJ2-1	TRBV29-1	NA	CSVGRVGIKNSYNEQFF	TGCAGCGTTGGGAGAGTGGGAATAAAGAACTCCTACAATGAGCAGTTCTTC
few	TRBJ1-4	TRBV20-1	NA	CSAREALGDEKLFF	TGCAGTGCTAGAGAGGCCCTAGGGGATGAAAAACTGTTTTTT
few	TRBJ2-7	TRBV13	TRBD1	CASSRGGQGIYEQYF	TGTGCCAGCAGCCGCGGGGGACAGGGAATTTACGAGCAGTACTTC
NA	TRBJ2-1	TRBV6-2/TRBV6-3	NA	CASSDALGGYNEQFF	TGTGCCAGCAGCGATGCCCTCGGGGGTTACAATGAGCAGTTCTTC
NA	TRBJ2-5	TRBV13	TRBD1	CASSLSLQGALGETQYF	TGTGCCAGCAGCTTATCTCTCCAGGGGGCTTTGGGGGAGACCCAGTACTTC
NA	TRBJ1-2	TRBV12-3/TRBV12-4	TRBD1	CASSPDRGRGYGYTF	TGTGCCAGCAGTCCGGACAGGGGGCGAGGCTATGGCTACACCTTC
NA	TRBJ2-5	TRBV6-1	TRBD2	CASRRLAGEETQYF	TGTGCCAGCAGACGACTAGCGGGAGAAGAGACCCAGTACTTC
NA	TRBJ1-1	TRBV7-9	NA	CASSGPRERDTEAFF	TGTGCCAGCAGCGGACCCAGGGAAAGGGACACTGAAGCTTTCTTT
once	TRBJ2-3	TRBV7-9	NA	CASSPRGSAALDTQYF	TGTGCCAGCAGCCCAAGGGGGTCGGCAGCCCTGGATACGCAGTATTTT
NA	TRBJ2-1	TRBV12-3/TRBV12-4	NA	CASSQSWWQFF	TGTGCCAGCAGCCAAAGTTGGTGGCAGTTCTTC
NA	TRBJ2-1	TRBV29-1	TRBD2	CSVPRLAQTNEQFF	TGCAGCGTCCCTCGACTAGCCCAAACCAATGAGCAGTTCTTC
few	TRBJ2-7	TRBV14	TRBD2	CASSPHRLAGESEQYF	TGTGCCAGCAGCCCACATAGACTAGCGGGAGAGAGCGAGCAGTACTTC
few	TRBJ1-1	TRBV15	TRBD1	CATSANRGVWTEAFF	TGTGCCACCAGCGCGAACAGGGGTGTGTGGACTGAAGCTTTCTTT
NA	TRBJ1-5	TRBV20-1	NA	CSARKGTEGFSQHF	TGCAGTGCTAGAAAGGGGACTGAGGGCTTCTCCCAGCATTTT
NA	TRBJ2-7	TRBV12-3/TRBV12-4	TRBD2	CASSSTSGRTYEQYF	TGTGCCAGCAGTTCGACTAGCGGGAGAACCTACGAGCAGTACTTC
NA	TRBJ2-4	TRBV20-1	TRBD2	CSARVKFGTGRLAGVPAQNIQYF	TGCAGTGCTAGGGTAAAGTTTGGGACAGGGCGACTAGCGGGAGTCCCAGCGCAAAACATTCAGTACTTC
NA	TRBJ1-2	TRBV20-1	NA	CSARSGKREWYGYTF	TGCAGTGCTAGATCTGGAAAAAGGGAATGGTATGGCTACACCTTC
NA	TRBJ2-2	TRBV7-2	TRBD2	CASSWGLAGGPGTGELFF	TGTGCCAGCAGCTGGGGACTAGCGGGAGGACCGGGCACCGGGGAGCTGTTTTTT
NA	TRBJ2-1	TRBV20-1	NA	CSAPPWTAHNEQFF	TGCAGTGCCCCCCCTTGGACTGCACACAATGAGCAGTTCTTC
NA	TRBJ2-3	TRBV10-3	NA	CAISVGPRLTDTQYF	TGTGCCATCAGTGTCGGGCCCAGGCTAACAGATACGCAGTATTTT
NA	TRBJ2-1	TRBV7-2	NA	CASSLAQLAINEQFF	TGTGCCAGCAGCTTAGCGCAATTAGCTATCAATGAGCAGTTCTTC
NA	TRBJ2-7	TRBV28	NA	CASSHRGPSPQYEQYF	TGTGCCAGCAGCCATCGAGGACCGAGCCCTCAGTACGAGCAGTACTTC
NA	TRBJ2-1	TRBV27	TRBD2	CASSSGPSGYNEQFF	TGTGCCAGCAGTAGTGGGCCTAGCGGATACAATGAGCAGTTCTTC
NA	TRBJ2-4	TRBV27	TRBD1	CASSPATGAKNIQYF	TGTGCCAGCAGCCCGGCGACAGGGGCCAAAAACATTCAGTACTTC
few	TRBJ1-1	TRBV6-5	NA	CASSALSNLNTEAFF	TGTGCCAGCAGTGCCCTCAGTAATCTGAACACTGAAGCTTTCTTT
NA	TRBJ1-5	TRBV20-1	NA	CSARERGGGDSNQPQHF	TGCAGTGCTAGAGAGAGGGGTGGGGGCGATAGCAATCAGCCCCAGCATTTT
NA	TRBJ1-5	TRBV7-9	NA	CASSLTASNQPQHF	TGTGCCAGCAGCTTAACCGCTAGCAATCAGCCCCAGCATTTT
NA	TRBJ2-3	TRBV29-1	NA	CSVEAVAVDTQYF	TGCAGCGTTGAAGCGGTAGCGGTAGATACGCAGTATTTT
few	TRBJ2-1	TRBV28	NA	CASRSQSGSTYNEQFF	TGTGCCAGCAGGTCACAAAGCGGGTCTACCTACAATGAGCAGTTCTTC
few	TRBJ2-7	TRBV6-7	NA	CASSSAFVEGKLSSYEQYF	TGTGCCAGCAGTTCAGCGTTCGTGGAGGGGAAACTGAGCTCCTACGAGCAGTACTTC
few	TRBJ2-1	TRBV5-8	TRBD2	CASSLHRLAGEYNEQFF	TGTGCCAGCAGCTTGCACCGACTAGCGGGGGAATACAATGAGCAGTTCTTC
NA	TRBJ2-1	TRBV7-2	TRBD2	CASKLPGLAGVHEQFF	TGTGCCAGCAAACTTCCGGGACTAGCGGGAGTCCATGAGCAGTTCTTC
few	TRBJ2-1	TRBV7-6	NA	CASSSRTGANEQFF	TGTGCCAGCAGCTCTCGCACGGGAGCCAATGAGCAGTTCTTC
NA	TRBJ1-4	TRBV9	NA	CASSVGPSEKLFF	TGTGCCAGCAGCGTAGGACCGAGTGAAAAACTGTTTTTT
few	TRBJ2-5	TRBV7-2	TRBD2	CASSLGLTSGSNEYF	TGTGCCAGCAGCTTAGGGCTGACTAGCGGGAGTAACGAGTACTTC